One and the same sample provided the 19 T cell receptor beta chains below, sequenced in a study of blood T cell repertoires in COVID-19. Sequencing was performed with immunoSEQ multiplex PCR; in TCRdb, only in-frame clones are kept and a portion is missing. The table has about 200,000 clones, about 90% seen once. Sequences were obtained from peripheral blood. The source is a man aged 18-30 years with active or convalescent COVID-19.

This clone has only a few counts. The CDR3 sequence: CASSKRTGGNSPLHF. CDR3 DNA sequence: TGTGCCAGCAGCAAACGAACAGGGGGCAATTCACCCCTCCACTTT. The chain recombines TRBV6-5 with TRBJ1-6; 9 bases map to TRBD1. The germline CDR1 and CDR2 sequences are MNHEY and SVGAGI. Trimming cost V 6 bases and J 7 bases; bases outside gene matches: 7. This CDR3 is 15 amino acids long.

This clone was recorded a few times. The V gene is TRBV4-3, the J gene TRBJ1-5; D perhaps matches TRBD1 (5 bases). Trimming took off 0 bases at V and 7 bases at J, with 10 bases between the two ends. The CDR3 length is 14 residues. CDR1 and CDR2 from the germline V gene are LGHNA and YSLEER. CDR3 in amino acids: CASSQDQGRQPQHF. DNA of the CDR3: TGCGCCAGCAGCCAAGATCAGGGAAGGCAGCCCCAGCATTTT.

The CDR3 DNA sequence: TGTGCCAGCAGCCAAGACAGGGGGCAGCCCCAGCATTTT. Its protein product is CASSQDRGQPQHF. The V and J genes are TRBV3-1 (or the pseudogene TRBV3-2) and TRBJ1-5; 7 bases are a match to TRBD1. Germline loops: CDR1 LGHDT, CDR2 YNNKEL (reference sequence). The CDR3 runs to 13 residues. V shed 0 bases and J 7 bases; nucleotides not matched to a gene: 0.

The genes are TRBV19 and TRBJ1-1; 11 nucleotides align to TRBD1. The CDR3 length is 15 residues. Germline V gene data show CDR1 as LNHDA and CDR2 as SQIVND (reference sequence). Trimming cost V 7 bases and J 9 bases; bases outside gene matches: 13. The CDR3 nucleotides are TGTGCCAGTAAACCCCCTTGGGGACAGGGGGTGAAAGCTTTCTTT. It encodes CASKPPWGQGVKAFF.

The V and J genes are TRBV5-4 and TRBJ1-2; TRBD1 matches at 12 bases. V trimming: 0 bases; J trimming: 1 base; junction bases outside the gene matches: 4. The germline V gene encodes CDR1 SGHNT and CDR2 YYREEE (reference sequence). The CDR3 is 17 amino acids. CDR3 protein: CASSLGGQGAFNYGYTF. The CDR3 region has the DNA TGTGCCAGCAGCTTGGGGGGACAGGGGGCCTTTAACTATGGCTACACCTTC.

This clone was counted a few times. The rearrangement uses TRBV7-6 and TRBJ2-3, with D possibly TRBD2 on 6 matching bases. CDR3 size: 16 residues. With 1 base removed from V and 1 base from J, the gap between germline ends came to 12 bases. The V gene's germline CDR1 is SGHVS and CDR2 FNYEAQ. The CDR3 here is CASSLGGGSRTDTQYF. In nucleotides, the CDR3 is TGTGCCAGCAGCTTAGGTGGGGGGTCTCGCACAGATACGCAGTATTTT.

The genes are TRBV24-1 and TRBJ1-2; TRBD1 is a possible D gene (5 bases). Germline assignment: CDR1 KGHDR and CDR2 SFDVKD. Deletions cut 0 bases from V and 4 bases from J, with 23 bases between. The CDR3 consists of 19 residues. Here the CDR3 DNA reads TGTGCCACCAGTGATTTGGTGGCGGAGACAGACAAGATCGTCTATGGCTACACCTTC. Residues: CATSDLVAETDKIVYGYTF.

The chain combines TRBV6-1 with TRBJ2-7; D may be TRBD1 (6 bases). Germline V gene data show CDR1 as MNHNS and CDR2 as SASEGT. This CDR3 region has 12 residues. With 2 bases removed from V and 9 bases from J, the gap between germline ends came to 11 bases. CDR3 sequence reads: CASSETGPGQYF. DNA for the CDR3: TGTGCCAGCAGTGAAACAGGGCCGGGGCAGTACTTC.

The CDR3: CASSNRNYGYTF. In DNA, the CDR3 is TGTGCCAGTAGTAACAGAAACTATGGCTACACCTTC. This chain links TRBV19 with TRBJ1-2; D not resolved. Germline V CDR1 and CDR2: LNHDA, SQIVND (reference sequence). The CDR3 consists of 12 residues. Trimming removed 4 bases from V and 2 bases from J, with 5 bases in between.

The chain employs TRBV11-1 and TRBJ2-1; D is perhaps TRBD1 (5 bases). V was shortened by 5 bases and J by 8 bases, with 13 bases between the two germline ends. The CDR3 contains 13 residues. Germline lookup yields CDR1 SGHAT and CDR2 FQDESV (reference sequence). As DNA, the CDR3 is TGTGCCAGCAGCAGGGGCGAATCTCATGAGCAGTTCTTC. Translating it yields CASSRGESHEQFF.

This clone was counted between two and nine times. The chain is built from TRBV7-8 and TRBJ1-1; D not resolved. Trimming pared 3 bases from V and 4 bases from J, leaving 9 bases between. CDR3 length equals 13 residues. Germline V gene sequence: CDR1 SGHVS, CDR2 FQNEAQ. CDR3 loop: CASSLTGITEAFF. In nucleotides, the CDR3 is TGTGCCAGCAGCTTGACGGGTATCACTGAAGCTTTCTTT.

The chain recombines TRBV7-4 with TRBJ1-3, with no clear D. The CDR3 spans 14 residues. The V end was cut by 4 bases, the J end by 0 bases, with 7 bases between. Germline V lookup: CDR1 SGHVT, CDR2 SQSDAQ. The CDR3 is CASSSDCSGNTIYF. The CDR3 bases are TGTGCCAGCAGCTCGGACTGCTCTGGAAACACCATATATTTT. Complete variable domain (other parts from reference TRBV7-4 and TRBJ1-3): GAGVSQSPRYKVAKRGRDVALRCDSISGHVTLYWYRQTLGQGSEVLTYSQSDAQRDKSGRPSGRFSAERPERSVSTLKIQRTEQGDSAVYLCASSSDCSGNTIYFGEGSWLTVV.

The chain joins TRBV30 to TRBJ1-1; 9 positions agree with TRBD1. Germline CDR1 reads GTSNPN; CDR2 reads SVGIG (reference sequence). V lost 1 base to trimming and J lost 2 bases; unmatched junction nucleotides: 5. The CDR3 has 15 amino acids. CDR3 residues: CAWSDPGQGNTEAFF. In nucleotides, the CDR3 is TGTGCCTGGAGTGACCCGGGACAGGGAAACACTGAAGCTTTCTTT.

The rearrangement links TRBV30 to TRBJ1-1, with TRBD1 as a possible D gene (5 bases). This CDR3 spans 15 amino acids. In germline, CDR1 is GTSNPN, CDR2 SVGIG (reference sequence). The ends were cut back, 2 bases at V and 4 bases at J, with 17 bases in the middle. CDR3 region: CAWSRVNRWVTEAFF. The CDR3 region has the DNA TGTGCCTGGAGTCGGGTTAACAGGTGGGTCACTGAAGCTTTCTTT.

J is TRBJ1-5 and V is TRBV2; TRBD1 is a possible D gene (5 bases). Germline V gene sequence: CDR1 SNHLY, CDR2 FYNNEI. The ends were cut back, 10 bases at V and 0 bases at J, with 10 bases in the middle. CDR3 length: 13 amino acids. The CDR3 loop reads CATRGYSNQPQHF. CDR3 DNA: TGTGCCACCCGGGGGTATAGCAATCAGCCCCAGCATTTT.

The sample holds a few counts of this clone. This chain uses TRBV30 with TRBJ2-6; possible D gene TRBD1, 5 bases. V was cut by 1 base and J by 2 bases, with 12 bases left in between. The CDR3 is 16 residues long. Germline V gene data show CDR1 as GTSNPN and CDR2 as SVGIG (reference sequence). CDR3 sequence reads: CAWSETGAAGANVLTF. The DNA of the CDR3 is TGTGCCTGGAGTGAAACAGGAGCCGCTGGGGCCAACGTCCTGACTTTC.

This chain connects TRBV6-1 to TRBJ2-7, with a possible D match to TRBD2 (6 bases). The CDR3 sequence is 14 residues long. Germline V gives CDR1 MNHNS, CDR2 SASEGT. V lost 2 bases and J lost 2, with 10 bases in between. The CDR3 DNA is TGTGCCAGCAGTGAACAGGGAGGCCCCTACGAGCAGTACTTC. Encoded protein: CASSEQGGPYEQYF.

This sequence joins TRBV6-1 and TRBJ1-1, with no clear D. The germline gives CDR1 MNHNS, CDR2 SASEGT. V was trimmed by 1 base and J by 5 bases, leaving 8 bases between them. CDR3 length: 13 amino acids. The CDR3 coding sequence is TGTGCCAGCAGTGAAGGCGGACTAACTGAAGCTTTCTTT. This sequence encodes CASSEGGLTEAFF.

V is TRBV11-2 and J is TRBJ1-3, with D possibly being TRBD1 (6 bases). Germline values: CDR1 SGHAT, CDR2 FQNNGV. This CDR3 has 14 amino acids. V was cut by 1 base and J by 7 bases, with 11 bases left in between. The CDR3 DNA reads as TGTGCCAGCAGCTTAGGACAGGCCGGGAACACCATATATTTT. It yields the protein CASSLGQAGNTIYF.